This T cell receptor beta chain was obtained from a study of cytomegalovirus exposure and HLA in healthy donors. Profiling relied on immunoSEQ multiplex PCR, and the TCRdb table lists in-frame clones only, not all of them. The sample consists of about 150,000 clones, around 88% of them appearing once. General study points: It was reportedly the case that the classifier diagnosed cytomegalovirus status with high specificity and sensitivity. Rarity marked most TCR sequences, yet some public TCRs occurred in many donors.

For this clone: Its antigen is as yet unknown.

The source material was PBMCs. This receptor was obtained from a man in his late teens or twenties in good health and CMV-seropositive.

CDR3 sequence (DNA): TGTGCCAGTAGTATGAGCAGGGCCCCTAGCAATCAGCCCCAGCATTTT. This codes for CASSMSRAPSNQPQHF. V is TRBV19 and J is TRBJ1-5; TRBD1 is a possible D gene (5 bases). CDR3 size: 16 residues. Germline CDR1 and CDR2: LNHDA and SQIVND (reference sequence). The V end was cut by 3 bases, the J end by 0 bases, with 12 bases between.